This T cell receptor (beta chain) was recorded in a study of blood T cell repertoires in COVID-19. Background on the study: From the United States, Italy and Spain came samples of acute and convalescent COVID-19. From T cells, B-cell-depleted T cells, or PBMCs came the material, which was cDNA or gDNA.

Seattle patients were enrolled while actively infected and followed longitudinally. Original methodology: Estimation of nucleated cell counts relied on the amplification of reference gene primers. Measured with immunoSEQ multiplex PCR; TCRdb has only the in-frame clones, and not every one. That table supplies the V and J calls and clone size; D and trimming were determined from the DNA. This sample has about 530,000 clones, with around nine tenths found just once. J lost 4 bases, V lost 7 bases, and 6 bases had no gene match. Germline lookup yields CDR1 MNHEY and CDR2 SVGAGI. This CDR3 spans 14 amino acids.

The sequence was obtained from a woman in her 50s with COVID-19, enrolled during active disease. Specimen: peripheral blood. J is TRBJ2-3 and V is TRBV6-5, with 9 bases identical to TRBD2. This CDR3 is CASMERGDADTQYF. The CDR3 DNA reads TGTGCCAGCATGGAGCGGGGGGACGCAGATACGCAGTATTTT.